The clone carrying this TCR beta chain was observed many times. Its antigen is currently unknown. Germline loops: CDR1 SGHRS, CDR2 YFSETQ. The V gene end was trimmed by 0 bases and the J gene end by 3 bases; junction bases not matched to a gene: 4. The CDR3 length is 15 residues. The source of the sample is a study of human T cells and chemical hapten exposure. Study context: The variation in per-sample TCR yields arose mainly from small differences in pooled library volumes.

Specified time point: patch test 2, 6 weeks after DPC sensitization. Treatment here: therapeutic diphenylcyclopropenone sensitization with weekly scalp DPC. Individual cDNA molecules (in the library) carried attached unique molecular identifiers. TCRdb itself ran the RACE reads through MiXCR, one entry per CDR3 protein. The sample shows just over 40,000 distinct CDR3 sequences, around 3% of them seen only once. Study-level points and caveats: Because all patients had alopecia, their immune responses might differ from healthy ones.

The TCR comes from a man aged 40-50 years with alopecia areata. Some clones in this sample may be carry-over from other donors' samples. Sample: whole blood, taken in connection with sensitization to the hapten diphenylcyclopropenone (DPC). This rearrangement joins TRBV5-1 to TRBJ2-7; 9 nucleotides match TRBD2. The CDR3: CASSLGAGGVYEQYF. In DNA form, the CDR3 reads TGCGCCAGCAGCTTGGGGGCGGGAGGGGTCTACGAGCAGTACTTC.